The present TCR beta chain was sequenced within a study of regulatory T cells in long-lasting Graves disease. Study results and limitations: Sample size, which was small, may have reduced accuracy.

The V end was cut by 6 bases, the J end by 1 base, with 12 bases between. The CDR3 is 14 amino acids. Germline CDR1 is MNHNS and CDR2 is SASEGT. Described time point: newly diagnosed GD, antithyroid drugs for less than 3 months. Preparation of the TCR library used RNA extracted from PBMCs. The count of this clonotype is one. Its antigen is unknown. A much larger clone lies a single base off, so this may be a read error. Investigators prepared the TCR beta libraries by applying iRepertoire HTBI primers and Arm-PCR of CDR3 regions. TCRdb re-derived calls from the multiplex PCR reads in MiXCR, one entry per CDR3 protein. This table has about 430,000 distinct CDR3 sequences, 15% appearing once. These data are also associated with another study on T cells in Graves' hyperthyroidism and ophthalmopathy. That report notes: Model predictions of ophthalmopathy came a median roughly 6.4 months before onset.

The TCR originated in a woman in her 40s with Graves disease. Sequencing was performed on peripheral blood mononuclear cells (PBMCs), taken at new diagnosis, from a patient treated with antithyroid drugs. J is TRBJ1-1 and V is TRBV6-1; possibly TRBD1 for D (5 bases). In DNA, the CDR3 is TGTGCCAGCAGGGACCCGGGACGGAACACTGAAGCTTTCTTT. It translates to CASRDPGRNTEAFF.